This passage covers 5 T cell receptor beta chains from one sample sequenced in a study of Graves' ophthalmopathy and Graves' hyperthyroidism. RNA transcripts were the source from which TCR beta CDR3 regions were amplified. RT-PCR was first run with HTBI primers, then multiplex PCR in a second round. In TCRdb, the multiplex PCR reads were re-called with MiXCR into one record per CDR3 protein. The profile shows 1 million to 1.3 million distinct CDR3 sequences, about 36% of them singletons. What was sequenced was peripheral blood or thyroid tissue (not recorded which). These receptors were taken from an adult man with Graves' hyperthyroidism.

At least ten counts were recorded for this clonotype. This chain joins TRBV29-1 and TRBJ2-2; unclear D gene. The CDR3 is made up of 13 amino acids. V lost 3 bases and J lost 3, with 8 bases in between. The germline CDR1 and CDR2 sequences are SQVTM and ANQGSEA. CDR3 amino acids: CSVDAGYTGELFF. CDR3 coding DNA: TGCAGCGTTGATGCTGGATACACCGGGGAGCTGTTTTTT.

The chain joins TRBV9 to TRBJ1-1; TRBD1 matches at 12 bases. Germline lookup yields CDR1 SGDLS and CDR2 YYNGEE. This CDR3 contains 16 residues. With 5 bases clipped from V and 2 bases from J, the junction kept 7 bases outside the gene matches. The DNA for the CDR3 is TGTGCCAGCAGTGACGGGACAGGGGGCAGTAACACTGAAGCTTTCTTT. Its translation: CASSDGTGGSNTEAFF.

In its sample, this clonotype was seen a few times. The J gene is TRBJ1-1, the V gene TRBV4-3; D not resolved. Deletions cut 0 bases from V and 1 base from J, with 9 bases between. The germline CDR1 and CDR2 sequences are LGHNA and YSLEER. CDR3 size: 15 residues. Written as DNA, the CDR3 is TGCGCCAGCAGCCAAGAAGTGACAAGGAACACTGAAGCTTTCTTT. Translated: CASSQEVTRNTEAFF.

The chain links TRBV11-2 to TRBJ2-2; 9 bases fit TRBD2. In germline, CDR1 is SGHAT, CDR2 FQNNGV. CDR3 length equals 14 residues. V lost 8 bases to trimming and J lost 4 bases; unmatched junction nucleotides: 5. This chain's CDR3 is CASDSGSSTGELFF. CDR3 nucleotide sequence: TGTGCCAGCGATAGCGGGAGTTCCACCGGGGAGCTGTTTTTT. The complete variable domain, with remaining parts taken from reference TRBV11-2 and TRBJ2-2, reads EAGVAQSPRYKIIEKRQSVAFWCNPISGHATLYWYQQILGQGPKLLIQFQNNGVVDDSQLPKDRFSAERLKGVDSTLKIQPAKLEDSAVYLCASDSGSSTGELFFGEGSRLTVL.

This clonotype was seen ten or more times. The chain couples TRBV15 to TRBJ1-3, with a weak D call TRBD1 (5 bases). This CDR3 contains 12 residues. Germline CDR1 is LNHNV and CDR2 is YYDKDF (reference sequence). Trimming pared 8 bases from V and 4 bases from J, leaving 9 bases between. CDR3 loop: CATGRQGNTIYF. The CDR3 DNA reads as TGTGCCACCGGACGACAGGGAAACACCATATATTTT.